This TCR beta chain was identified in a study of cytomegalovirus exposure and HLA in healthy donors. From germline, CDR1 is MNHEY and CDR2 SMNVEV (reference sequence). The germline V and J ends were trimmed by 11 bases and 3 bases, with 19 bases remaining between them. This CDR3 has 14 residues. A multiplex PCR was run with 60 Vbeta primers and 13 Jbeta primers. Authors' methods: There were 80 million or so unique TCR beta chains by a later count, and 10 million to 12 million of them were shared. TCRdb's table, derived via immunoSEQ multiplex PCR, lists solely in-frame clones and lacks some. V and J calls plus clone size are reproduced from that table; the DNA served to infer D and trimming. The sample has around 80,000 clones, 70% to 85% seen once.

The sequence came from a man aged 40-50 years in good health and CMV-seropositive. The V and J genes are TRBV27 and TRBJ1-1; tentative D call: TRBD1 (5 bases). The sample was PBMCs. In DNA form, the CDR3 reads TGTGCCGTCCGGGACTTAGGGTATGACACTGAAGCTTTCTTT. Amino acids: CAVRDLGYDTEAFF.